One sample yielded the 17 T cell receptor beta chains listed below, sequenced in a study of blood T cells in healthy people across ages. Sample-barcoded 5' priming and a J-beta primer mix drove a second PCR of 7 to 11 cycles. TCRdb independently ran MiXCR on the 5' RACE reads; one entry per CDR3 protein. This sample has roughly 560,000 distinct CDR3 sequences, with around 24% found just once. This sample was shared with a second study, whose subject was T cells of mothers and their children.

Material: blood. The source of these receptors is a boy aged 10-17 years in good health.

Concerning this clonotype itself: A read error may explain this, as a much larger clone is one base away. No conserved phenylalanine or tryptophan is present at the end of the CDR3, so a read error is the likely explanation. V and J are TRBV11-2 and TRBJ2-5; D gene unclear. The length of the CDR3 is 16 residues. V was pared by 1 base and J by 1 base, with 13 bases between. Per the germline V gene, CDR1 is SGHAT and CDR2 is FQNNGV. The CDR3 is CASSLGGLGIQETQYY. The CDR3 DNA sequence: TGTGCCAGCAGCTTAGGTGGGCTTGGTATCCAAGAGACCCAGTACTAC.

The chain combines TRBV7-9 with TRBJ1-5; 8 nucleotides align to TRBD1. V shed 0 bases and J 2 bases; nucleotides not matched to a gene: 3. The CDR3 has 16 residues. The germline gives CDR1 SEHNR, CDR2 FQNEAQ (reference sequence). This CDR3 reads CASSLALDRGNQPQHF. CDR3 coding DNA: TGTGCCAGCAGCTTAGCTCTGGACAGGGGCAATCAGCCCCAGCATTTT.

The gene calls are TRBV5-1 and TRBJ2-7, with a possible D match to TRBD1 (5 bases). This CDR3 spans 17 amino acids. The V end was cut by 0 bases, the J end by 0 bases, with 16 bases between. The germline V gene encodes CDR1 SGHRS and CDR2 YFSETQ. The CDR3 DNA is TGCGCCAGCAGCTTGGCCTTGGCAGGGCCTAGCTCCTACGAGCAGTACTTC. Amino acids: CASSLALAGPSSYEQYF. Together with reference TRBV5-1 and TRBJ2-7, the CDR3 gives the full variable domain: KAGVTQTPRYLIKTRGQQVTLSCSPISGHRSVSWYQQTPGQGLQFLFEYFSETQRNKGNFPGRFSGRQFSNSRSEMNVSTLELGDSALYLCASSLALAGPSSYEQYFGPGTRLTVT.

This clonotype was observed many times. This rearrangement joins TRBV28 to TRBJ2-5; D unclear. Trimming pared 6 bases from V and 2 bases from J, leaving 7 bases between. CDR1 and CDR2 from the germline V gene are MDHEN and SYDVKM. The CDR3 runs to 12 residues. CDR3 sequence reads: CASSLRQETQYF. The CDR3 nucleotides are TGTGCCAGCAGCTTACGGCAAGAGACCCAGTACTTC. The full variable domain, with the rest looked up from reference TRBV28 and TRBJ2-5, is DVKVTQSSRYLVKRTGEKVFLECVQDMDHENMFWYRQDPGLGLRLIYFSYDVKMKEKGDIPEGYSVSREKKERFSLILESASTNQTSMYLCASSLRQETQYFGPGTRLLVL.

This clonotype has only a few counts. The rearrangement uses TRBV28 and TRBJ2-6; D is possibly TRBD2 (5 bases). CDR3 size: 16 residues. Trimming pared 6 bases from V and 0 bases from J, leaving 12 bases between. Germline V lookup: CDR1 MDHEN, CDR2 SYDVKM. CDR3 loop: CASSLRRISGANVLTF. In DNA, the CDR3 is TGTGCCAGCAGCCTCAGGAGGATCTCTGGGGCCAACGTCCTGACTTTC.

The gene calls are TRBV9 and TRBJ2-4; 7 bases agree with TRBD1. V lost 0 bases and J lost 6; bases outside the gene matches: 6. This CDR3 is built from 15 residues. CDR1 and CDR2 (germline): SGDLS, YYNGEE. CDR3 sequence (DNA): TGTGCCAGCAGCGTAGACCCGGGACAGTCAAACATTCAGTACTTC. Translating gives CASSVDPGQSNIQYF.

This clonotype was seen many times. V gene TRBV2 combines with J gene TRBJ1-2; 8 bases map to TRBD1. The CDR3 extends over 13 amino acids. After removal of 5 bases from V and 4 bases from J, the junction contained 3 bases not matched to a gene. Germline assignment: CDR1 SNHLY and CDR2 FYNNEI. The DNA of the CDR3 is TGTGCCAGCAGTCCGGGACAGGCCTATGGCTACACCTTC. The encoded protein is CASSPGQAYGYTF.

This clonotype appeared a few times. Here the CDR3 reads CASSSAAYLSYEQYF. In DNA, the CDR3 is TGTGCCAGCAGCTCAGCGGCCTACCTCTCCTACGAGCAGTACTTC. This chain uses TRBV7-9 with TRBJ2-7, with D perhaps matching TRBD2 (5 bases). The V end lost 4 bases, the J end lost 0 bases, and 13 bases lay between the germline ends. Germline-derived CDR1 and CDR2 are SEHNR and FQNEAQ (reference sequence). The CDR3 is 15 amino acids.

This chain links TRBV7-9 with TRBJ2-4; 9 bases line up with TRBD1. After removal of 5 bases from V and 7 bases from J, the junction contained 9 bases not matched to a gene. Germline V gene data show CDR1 as SEHNR and CDR2 as FQNEAQ (reference sequence). This CDR3 is 15 amino acids long. This chain's CDR3 is CASSVVTGGGNIQYF. The CDR3 bases are TGTGCCAGCAGCGTCGTGACAGGGGGTGGGAACATTCAGTACTTC.

This clonotype showed up just a few times. The V call is TRBV27, the J call TRBJ2-2; tentative D call: TRBD2 (6 bases). The CDR3 has 16 residues. Trimming removed 2 bases from V and 3 bases from J, with 13 bases in between. Germline loops: CDR1 MNHEY, CDR2 SMNVEV (reference sequence). The DNA of the CDR3 is TGTGCCAGCAGTTTAGGGACTGGGCGGGACACCGGGGAGCTGTTTTTT. Its translation is CASSLGTGRDTGELFF.

This clonotype has just a few counts. The chain joins TRBV28 to TRBJ2-5, with 7 bases fitting TRBD1. V shed 2 bases, J shed 5 bases, and the junction held 11 bases outside the gene matches. This CDR3 contains 16 residues. Germline V gene lookup returns CDR1 MDHEN and CDR2 SYDVKM. CDR3 protein: CASSLSTARGQETQYF. The CDR3 region has the DNA TGTGCCAGCAGTTTAAGTACAGCAAGGGGACAGGAGACCCAGTACTTC.

The chain joins TRBV6-6 to TRBJ1-2, with TRBD1 matching over 7 bases. Germline CDR1 MNHNY, CDR2 SVGAGI (reference sequence). Trimming took 2 bases from V and 7 from J; bases not matched to a gene: 7. The CDR3 has 14 amino acids. The CDR3, as DNA: TGTGCCAGCAGTTACCCGGGGACAGAACTTGGCTACACCTTC. It translates to CASSYPGTELGYTF.

The chain is built from TRBV4-3 and TRBJ1-6; D is possibly TRBD1 (5 bases). V was cut by 1 base and J by 8 bases, with 12 bases left in between. CDR1 LGHNA and CDR2 YSLEER come from the germline V gene. The CDR3 consists of 15 residues. CDR3 bases: TGCGCCAGCAGCCAAGCCAGGGTGAGGGATTCACCCCTCCACTTT. Translated: CASSQARVRDSPLHF.

The chain couples TRBV12-3 or TRBV12-4 to TRBJ2-5; D is uncertain. The V end was cut by 1 base, the J end by 1 base, with 7 bases between. The CDR3 is made up of 14 amino acids. CDR3 coding DNA: TGTGCCAGCAGTTTAGGGAAGACCCAAGAGACCCAGTACTTC. Its translation is CASSLGKTQETQYF.

The CDR3 region has the DNA TGTGCCAGCAGTGAAGCTGCACAGGGGGCGCGGGGCTACACCTTC. This sequence encodes CASSEAAQGARGYTF. The V and J genes are TRBV6-1 and TRBJ1-2, with 9 bases aligning to TRBD1. CDR1 is MNHNS and CDR2 is SASEGT in the germline V gene. The CDR3 covers 15 residues. With V trimmed by 0 bases and J by 8 bases, 7 bases remained unmatched.

The chain combines TRBV4-3 with TRBJ1-2; possible D gene TRBD1, 5 bases. CDR3 length: 14 amino acids. Germline V lookup: CDR1 LGHNA, CDR2 YSLEER. V gave up 1 base and J gave up 6 bases, with 12 bases separating them. The CDR3 region is CASSQVSGWDGYTF. Written as DNA, the CDR3 is TGCGCCAGCAGCCAAGTTTCAGGGTGGGATGGCTACACCTTC.

This chain links TRBV28 with TRBJ2-7; D not certain. CDR1 MDHEN and CDR2 SYDVKM come from the germline V gene. The length of the CDR3 is 18 residues. V shed 4 bases and J shed 3 bases, with 25 bases lying between them. CDR3 sequence (DNA): TGTGCCAGCAGTTCCGACCTGACACGGACGGAAAGTCACTACGAGCAGTACTTC. Amino acid sequence: CASSSDLTRTESHYEQYF.